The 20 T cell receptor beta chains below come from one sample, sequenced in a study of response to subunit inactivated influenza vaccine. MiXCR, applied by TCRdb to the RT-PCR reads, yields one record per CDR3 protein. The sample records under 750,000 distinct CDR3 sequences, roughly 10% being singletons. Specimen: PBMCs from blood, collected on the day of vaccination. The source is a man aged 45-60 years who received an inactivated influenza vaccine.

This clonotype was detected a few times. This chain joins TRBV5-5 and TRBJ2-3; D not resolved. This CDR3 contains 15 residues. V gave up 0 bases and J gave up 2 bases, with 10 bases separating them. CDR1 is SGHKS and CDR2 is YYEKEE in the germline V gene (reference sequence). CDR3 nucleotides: TGTGCCAGCAGCTTGGGACACTCCTACACAGATACGCAGTATTTT. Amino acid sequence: CASSLGHSYTDTQYF.

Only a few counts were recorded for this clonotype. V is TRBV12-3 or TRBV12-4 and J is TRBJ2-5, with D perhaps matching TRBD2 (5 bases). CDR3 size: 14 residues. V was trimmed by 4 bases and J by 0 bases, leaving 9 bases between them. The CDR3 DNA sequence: TGTGCCAGCAGTTCTTTGGACTACCAAGAGACCCAGTACTTC. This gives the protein CASSSLDYQETQYF.

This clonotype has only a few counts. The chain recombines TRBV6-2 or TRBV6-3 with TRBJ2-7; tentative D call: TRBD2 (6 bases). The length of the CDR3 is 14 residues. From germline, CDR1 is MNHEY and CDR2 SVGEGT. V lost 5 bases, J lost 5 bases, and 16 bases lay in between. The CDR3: CASSRNLRGDEQYF. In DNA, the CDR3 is TGTGCCAGCAGTCGGAACCTCCGCGGGGACGAGCAGTACTTC.

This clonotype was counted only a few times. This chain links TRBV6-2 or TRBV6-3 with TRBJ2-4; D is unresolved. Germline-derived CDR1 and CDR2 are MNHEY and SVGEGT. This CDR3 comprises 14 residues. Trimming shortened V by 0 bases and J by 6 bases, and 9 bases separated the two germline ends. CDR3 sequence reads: CASSYSLTGNIQYF. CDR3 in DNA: TGTGCCAGCAGTTACTCTCTAACGGGAAACATTCAGTACTTC.

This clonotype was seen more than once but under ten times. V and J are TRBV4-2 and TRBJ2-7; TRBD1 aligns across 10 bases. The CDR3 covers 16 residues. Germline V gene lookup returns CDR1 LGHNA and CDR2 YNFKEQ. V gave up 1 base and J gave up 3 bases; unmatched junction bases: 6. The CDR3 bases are TGTGCCAGCAGCCAAGGGACAGGGGGAAGCCGCTACGAGCAGTACTTC. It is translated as CASSQGTGGSRYEQYF.

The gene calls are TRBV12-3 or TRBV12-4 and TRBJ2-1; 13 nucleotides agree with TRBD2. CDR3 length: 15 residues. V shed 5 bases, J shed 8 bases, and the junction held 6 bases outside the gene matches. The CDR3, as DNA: TGTGCCAGCAGTCCCACTAGCGGGAGGGCATATGAGCAGTTCTTC. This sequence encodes CASSPTSGRAYEQFF.

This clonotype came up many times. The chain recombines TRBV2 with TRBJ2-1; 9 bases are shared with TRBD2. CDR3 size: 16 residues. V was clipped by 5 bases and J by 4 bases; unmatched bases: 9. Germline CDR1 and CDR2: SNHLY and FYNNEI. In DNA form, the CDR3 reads TGTGCCAGCAGTCGACCGGGACTAGCCCTTTACAATGAGCAGTTCTTC. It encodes CASSRPGLALYNEQFF.

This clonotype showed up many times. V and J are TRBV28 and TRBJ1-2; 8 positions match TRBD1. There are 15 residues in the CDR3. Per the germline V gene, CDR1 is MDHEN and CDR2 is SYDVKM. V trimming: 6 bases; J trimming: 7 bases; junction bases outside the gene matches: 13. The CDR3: CASSTFGQGLVGYTF. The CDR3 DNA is TGTGCCAGCAGCACCTTTGGACAGGGACTCGTTGGCTACACCTTC.

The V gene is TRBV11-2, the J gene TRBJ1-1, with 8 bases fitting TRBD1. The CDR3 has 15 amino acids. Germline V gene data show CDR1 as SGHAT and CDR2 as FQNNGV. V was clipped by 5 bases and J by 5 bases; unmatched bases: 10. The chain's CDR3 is CASSADRGRSTEAFF. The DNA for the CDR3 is TGTGCCAGCAGCGCTGACAGGGGACGGTCAACTGAAGCTTTCTTT.

The CDR3, as DNA: TGTGCCAGCAGGGAAAGGGAGGGGAACACTGAAGCTTTCTTT. This sequence encodes CASREREGNTEAFF. J is TRBJ1-1 and V is TRBV6-2 or TRBV6-3; D unresolved. The CDR3 is 14 residues long. The germline CDR1 and CDR2 sequences are MNHEY and SVGEGT. V was shortened by 6 bases and J by 1 base, with 12 bases between the two germline ends.

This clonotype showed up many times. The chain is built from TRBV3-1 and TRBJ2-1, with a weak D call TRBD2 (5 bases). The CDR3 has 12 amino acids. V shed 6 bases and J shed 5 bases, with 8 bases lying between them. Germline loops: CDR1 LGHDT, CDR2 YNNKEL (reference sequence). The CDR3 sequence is CASRLEDNEQFF. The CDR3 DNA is TGTGCCAGCAGACTAGAGGACAATGAGCAGTTCTTC.

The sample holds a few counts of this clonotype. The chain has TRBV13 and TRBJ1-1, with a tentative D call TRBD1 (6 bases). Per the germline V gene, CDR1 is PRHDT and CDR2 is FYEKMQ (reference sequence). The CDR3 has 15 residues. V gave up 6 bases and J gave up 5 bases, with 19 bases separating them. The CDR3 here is CASSQFLRGGTEAFF. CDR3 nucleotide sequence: TGTGCCAGCAGTCAATTTCTGCGAGGGGGGACTGAAGCTTTCTTT.

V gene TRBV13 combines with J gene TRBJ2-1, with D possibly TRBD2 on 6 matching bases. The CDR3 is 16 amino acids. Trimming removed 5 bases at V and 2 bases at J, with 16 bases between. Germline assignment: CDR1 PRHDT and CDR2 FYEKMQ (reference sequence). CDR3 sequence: CASSKIAELTYNEQFF. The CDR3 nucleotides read TGTGCCAGCAGCAAGATAGCGGAACTTACCTACAATGAGCAGTTCTTC. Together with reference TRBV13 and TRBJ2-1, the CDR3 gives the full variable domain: AAGVIQSPRHLIKEKRETATLKCYPIPRHDTVYWYQQGPGQDPQFLISFYEKMQSDKGSIPDRFSAQQFSDYHSELNMSSLELGDSALYFCASSKIAELTYNEQFFGPGTRLTVL.

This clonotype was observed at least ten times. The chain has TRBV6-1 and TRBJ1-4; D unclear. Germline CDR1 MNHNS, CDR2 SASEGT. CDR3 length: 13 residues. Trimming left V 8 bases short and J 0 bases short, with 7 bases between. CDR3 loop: CASGAATNEKLFF. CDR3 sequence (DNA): TGTGCCAGCGGAGCTGCAACTAATGAAAAACTGTTTTTT.

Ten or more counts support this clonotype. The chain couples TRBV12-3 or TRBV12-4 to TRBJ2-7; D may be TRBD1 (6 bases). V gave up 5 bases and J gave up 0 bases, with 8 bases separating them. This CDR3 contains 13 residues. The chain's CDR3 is CASSPGHSYEQYF. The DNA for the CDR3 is TGTGCCAGCAGTCCGGGACACTCCTACGAGCAGTACTTC.

DNA for the CDR3: TGTGCCAGCAGGTTACAGGATCCAGGGTACGAGCAGTACTTC. Its protein product is CASRLQDPGYEQYF. The chain joins TRBV12-3 or TRBV12-4 to TRBJ2-7, with a possible D match to TRBD1 (5 bases). Trimming took off 6 bases at V and 4 bases at J, with 16 bases between the two ends. The CDR3 runs to 14 residues.

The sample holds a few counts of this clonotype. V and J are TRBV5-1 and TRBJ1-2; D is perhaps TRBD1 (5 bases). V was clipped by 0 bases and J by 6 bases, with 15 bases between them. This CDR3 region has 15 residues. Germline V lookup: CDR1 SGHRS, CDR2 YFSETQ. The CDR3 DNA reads TGCGCCAGCAGCTTGGCCGGGACGGGGGAAGATGGCTACACCTTC. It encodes CASSLAGTGEDGYTF.

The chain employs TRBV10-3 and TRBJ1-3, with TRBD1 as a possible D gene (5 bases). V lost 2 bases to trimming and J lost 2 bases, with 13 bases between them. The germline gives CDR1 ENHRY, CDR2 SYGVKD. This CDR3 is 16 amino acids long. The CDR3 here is CAISEPIGAAGNTIYF. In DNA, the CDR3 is TGTGCCATCAGTGAGCCAATTGGGGCAGCTGGAAACACCATATATTTT.

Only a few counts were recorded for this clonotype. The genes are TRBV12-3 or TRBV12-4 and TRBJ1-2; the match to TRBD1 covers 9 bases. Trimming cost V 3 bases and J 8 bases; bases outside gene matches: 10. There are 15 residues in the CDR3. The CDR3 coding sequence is TGTGCCAGCAGTTTCGAGATACAGGGGGCCCAGGGCTACACCTTC. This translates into CASSFEIQGAQGYTF.

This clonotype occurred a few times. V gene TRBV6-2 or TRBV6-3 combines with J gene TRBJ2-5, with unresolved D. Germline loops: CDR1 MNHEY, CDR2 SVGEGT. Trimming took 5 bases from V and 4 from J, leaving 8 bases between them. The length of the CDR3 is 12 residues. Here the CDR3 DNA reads TGTGCCAGCAGTAACCAAGGAGAGACCCAGTACTTC. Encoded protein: CASSNQGETQYF.